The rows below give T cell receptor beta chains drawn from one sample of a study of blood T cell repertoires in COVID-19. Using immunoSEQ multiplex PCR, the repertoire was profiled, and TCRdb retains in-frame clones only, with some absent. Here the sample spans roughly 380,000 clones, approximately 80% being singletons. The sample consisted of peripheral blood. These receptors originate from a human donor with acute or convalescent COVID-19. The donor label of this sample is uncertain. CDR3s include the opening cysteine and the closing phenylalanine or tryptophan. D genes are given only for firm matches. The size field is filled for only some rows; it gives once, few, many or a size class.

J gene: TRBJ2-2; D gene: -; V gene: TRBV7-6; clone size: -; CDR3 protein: CASSLDLMTSAGELFF; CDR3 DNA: TGTGCCAGCAGCCTAGACCTGATGACTAGTGCCGGGGAGCTGTTTTTT
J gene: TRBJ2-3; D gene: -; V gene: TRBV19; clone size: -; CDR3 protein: CASRNRGTDTQYF; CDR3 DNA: TGTGCCAGTAGGAACAGAGGCACAGATACGCAGTATTTT
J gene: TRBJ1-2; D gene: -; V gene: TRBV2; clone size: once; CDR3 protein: CASSSGGNSYGYTF; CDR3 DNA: TGTGCCAGCAGTTCGGGAGGGAACTCCTATGGCTACACCTTC
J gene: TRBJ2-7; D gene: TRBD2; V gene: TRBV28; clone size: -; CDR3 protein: CASRNGGEGTRDIF; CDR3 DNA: TGTGCCAGCAGAAATGGAGGGGAGGGCACCCGGGATATTTTC
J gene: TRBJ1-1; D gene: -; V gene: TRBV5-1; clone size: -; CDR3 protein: CASSPGPGRAEAFF; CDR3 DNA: TGCGCCAGCAGCCCTGGCCCGGGGAGGGCGGAAGCTTTCTTT
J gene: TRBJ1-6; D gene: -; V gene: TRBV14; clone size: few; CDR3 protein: CASSQDYSSPLHF; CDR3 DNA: TGTGCCAGCAGCCAAGATTACAGTTCACCCCTCCACTTT
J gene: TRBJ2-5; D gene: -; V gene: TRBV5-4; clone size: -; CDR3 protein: CASRGGEETQYF; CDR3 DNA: TGTGCCAGCCGCGGAGGGGAGGAGACCCAGTACTTC
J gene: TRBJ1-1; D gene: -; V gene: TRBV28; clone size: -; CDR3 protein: CASRGGGGTEAFF; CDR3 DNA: TGTGCCAGCAGAGGGGGGGGCGGCACTGAAGCTTTCTTT
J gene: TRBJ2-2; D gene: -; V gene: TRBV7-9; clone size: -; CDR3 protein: CASRGQPSNTGELFF; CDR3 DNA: TGTGCCAGCAGGGGACAACCATCGAACACCGGGGAGCTGTTTTTT
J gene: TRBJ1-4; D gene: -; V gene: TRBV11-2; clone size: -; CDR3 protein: CASSTFGEKLFF; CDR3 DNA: TGTGCCAGCAGCACCTTCGGGGAAAAACTGTTTTTT
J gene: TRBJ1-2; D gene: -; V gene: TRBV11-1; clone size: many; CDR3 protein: CASSLGREHYGYTF; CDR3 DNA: TGTGCCAGCAGCCTCGGGAGGGAGCACTATGGCTACACCTTC
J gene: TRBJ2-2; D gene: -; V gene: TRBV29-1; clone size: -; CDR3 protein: CSVPVRGDRAENTGELFF; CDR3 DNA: TGCAGCGTTCCCGTGCGGGGGGACAGGGCCGAGAACACCGGGGAGCTGTTTTTT
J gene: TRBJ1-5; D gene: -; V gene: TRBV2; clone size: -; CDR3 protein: CASRRQTNQPQHF; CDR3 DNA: TGTGCCAGCAGAAGACAGACCAATCAGCCCCAGCATTTT
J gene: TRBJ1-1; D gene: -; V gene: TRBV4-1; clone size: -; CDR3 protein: CASSVDRRRDTEAFF; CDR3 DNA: TGCGCCAGCAGCGTAGACAGACGAAGGGACACTGAAGCTTTCTTT